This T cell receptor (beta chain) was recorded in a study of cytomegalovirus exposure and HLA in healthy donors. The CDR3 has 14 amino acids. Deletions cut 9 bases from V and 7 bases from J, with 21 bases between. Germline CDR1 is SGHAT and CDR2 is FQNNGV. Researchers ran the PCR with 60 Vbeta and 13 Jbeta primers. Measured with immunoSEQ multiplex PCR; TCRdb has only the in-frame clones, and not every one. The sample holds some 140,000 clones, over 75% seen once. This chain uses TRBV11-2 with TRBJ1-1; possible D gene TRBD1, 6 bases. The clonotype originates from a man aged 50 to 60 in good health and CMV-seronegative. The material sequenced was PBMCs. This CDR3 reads CASVHNRGAGEAFF. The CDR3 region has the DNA TGTGCCAGTGTCCATAATCGGGGGGCGGGTGAAGCTTTCTTT.